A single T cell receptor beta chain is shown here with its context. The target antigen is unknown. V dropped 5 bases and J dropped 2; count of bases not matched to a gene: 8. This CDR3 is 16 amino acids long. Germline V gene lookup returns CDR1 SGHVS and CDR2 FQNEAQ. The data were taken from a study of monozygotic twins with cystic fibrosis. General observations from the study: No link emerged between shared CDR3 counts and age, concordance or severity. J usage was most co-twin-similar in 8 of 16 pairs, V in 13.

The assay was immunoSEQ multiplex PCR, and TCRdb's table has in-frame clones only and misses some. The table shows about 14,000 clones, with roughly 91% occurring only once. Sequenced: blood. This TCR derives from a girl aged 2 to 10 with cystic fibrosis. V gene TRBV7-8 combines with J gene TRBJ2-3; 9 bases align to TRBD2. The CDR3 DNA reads TGTGCCAGCAGCCCCCGGACTAGCGAGACCACAGATACGCAGTATTTT. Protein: CASSPRTSETTDTQYF.